This TCR beta chain derives from a study of T-cell reconstitution after alpha-beta-depleted transplantation in children. Study results and limitations: T-cell numbers and diversity, one year after transplant, stemmed largely from T cells that were newly produced.

Concerning this clonotype itself: Antigen specificity is unknown.

The CDR3 is 12 amino acids. Germline lookup yields CDR1 KGHSH and CDR2 LQKENI. Trimming cost V 0 bases and J 10 bases, with 9 bases left between them. For TCRbeta, the library was prepared with unique molecular identifiers. One entry per CDR3 protein results from TCRdb running MiXCR on the PCR reads. The data contain 700,000 to 950,000 distinct CDR3 sequences, about 16% of them singletons. The specimen was PBMCs, mostly from graft donor cells, collected 360 days after TCRalphabeta/CD19-depleted stem cell transplant. The chain links TRBV18 to TRBJ1-1; D remains ambiguous. This receptor was identified in a male patient between 10 and 17 years old who had a stem cell transplant for acute lymphoblastic leukemia, so the T cells may come from the graft donor. DNA for the CDR3: TGTGCCAGCTCACCACCGGTGGATGTAGCTTTCTTT. Protein sequence: CASSPPVDVAFF. The whole variable domain, remainder taken from reference TRBV18 and TRBJ1-1, is NAGVMQNPRHLVRRRGQEARLRCSPMKGHSHVYWYRQLPEEGLKFMVYLQKENIIDESGMPKERFSAEFPKEGPSILRIQQVVRGDSAAYFCASSPPVDVAFFGQGTRLTVV.